The 21 T cell receptor beta chains listed next were all sequenced from one sample in a study of blood T cell repertoires in COVID-19. This table comes from immunoSEQ multiplex PCR, and its TCRdb copy is limited to in-frame clones, with some not included. The repertoire includes around 320,000 clones, about 91% of them detected once, and just under 7% sits in the top ten. Sequencing input: peripheral blood. These receptors came from a woman in her 30s who had recovered from COVID-19.

This clone was detected a few times. This chain joins TRBV7-9 and TRBJ2-2; no reliable D call. V lost 1 base and J lost 5, with 8 bases in between. The CDR3 consists of 14 residues. CDR1 is SEHNR, CDR2 FQNEAQ, per germline (reference sequence). The CDR3 is CASSLGLFTGELFF. The DNA for the CDR3 is TGTGCCAGCAGCTTAGGACTTTTTACCGGGGAGCTGTTTTTT.

This clone was found once. J is TRBJ1-1 and V is TRBV12-3 or TRBV12-4; D ambiguous. The V end lost 2 bases, the J end lost 0 bases, and 4 bases lay between the germline ends. There are 13 residues in the CDR3. For the CDR3, the DNA is TGTGCCAGCAGTTTACCTTTGAACACTGAAGCTTTCTTT. Its protein product is CASSLPLNTEAFF.

J is TRBJ2-3 and V is TRBV4-3, with 8 bases fitting TRBD1. Germline V lookup: CDR1 LGHNA, CDR2 YSLEER. This CDR3 is built from 20 residues. The J segment lost 2 bases and the V segment lost 0 bases, leaving 16 bases of the junction unmatched. This CDR3 is CASSQDPSYRGFSSTDTQYF. The CDR3 DNA sequence: TGCGCCAGCAGCCAAGATCCCTCCTACAGGGGGTTTAGTTCCACAGATACGCAGTATTTT.

This chain uses TRBV18 with TRBJ1-1; no clear D. The ends were cut back, 3 bases at V and 8 bases at J, with 13 bases in the middle. Germline lookup yields CDR1 KGHSH and CDR2 LQKENI. CDR3 size: 13 residues. The CDR3 region is CASSPGGLREAFF. DNA of the CDR3: TGTGCCAGCTCACCGGGTGGGCTTCGCGAAGCTTTCTTT.

The chain uses TRBV28 and TRBJ2-1, with TRBD2 matching 13 bases. With 5 bases clipped from V and 10 bases from J, the junction kept 8 bases outside the gene matches. The length of the CDR3 is 15 residues. Germline CDR1 and CDR2: MDHEN and SYDVKM. CDR3 DNA sequence: TGTGCCAGCAGTCCGCGGACTAGCGGGGGACACGAGCAGTTCTTC. The encoded protein is CASSPRTSGGHEQFF.

V and J are TRBV24-1 and TRBJ1-6; 7 bases agree with TRBD1. Germline V CDR1 and CDR2: KGHDR, SFDVKD. V lost 4 bases to trimming and J lost 5 bases; unmatched junction nucleotides: 4. The CDR3 consists of 15 residues. Written as DNA, the CDR3 is TGTGCCACCAGTGACGCCAGGGGGAATAATTCACCCCTCCACTTT. This translates into CATSDARGNNSPLHF.

J is TRBJ1-5 and V is TRBV29-1; D ambiguous. In germline, CDR1 is SQVTM, CDR2 ANQGSEA. Trimming pared 4 bases from V and 0 bases from J, leaving 10 bases between. This CDR3 contains 14 residues. The CDR3 reads CSVVVPYSNQPQHF. For the CDR3, the DNA is TGCAGCGTTGTGGTCCCCTATAGCAATCAGCCCCAGCATTTT.

V and J are TRBV9 and TRBJ1-2; the D is unclear. Germline-derived CDR1 and CDR2 are SGDLS and YYNGEE. CDR3 size: 13 residues. Trimming removed 4 bases from V and 7 bases from J, with 14 bases in between. The CDR3 sequence: CASSTGWGSGYTF. The CDR3 DNA is TGTGCCAGCAGCACGGGATGGGGTTCTGGCTACACCTTC.

The V and J genes are TRBV9 and TRBJ2-3; TRBD1 aligns across 7 bases. Unmatched junction bases numbered 6, after V lost 1 base and J lost 4 bases. The CDR3 has 15 residues. Germline V gene sequence: CDR1 SGDLS, CDR2 YYNGEE. The CDR3 region is CASSVLGGRADTQYF. CDR3 nucleotide sequence: TGTGCCAGCAGCGTATTAGGGGGCAGGGCAGATACGCAGTATTTT.

As for this clone: At one end the junction does not follow the germline gene, possibly because of a read error. This rearrangement joins TRBV5-1 to TRBJ1-4; 12 bases map to TRBD1. CDR1 and CDR2 (germline): SGHRS, YFSETQ. This CDR3 comprises 15 residues. The CDR3 loop reads CASSLGGQGAGELHF. In nucleotides, the CDR3 is TGCGCCAGCAGCTTGGGGGGACAGGGGGCCGGGGAATTGCACTTT.

This clone was detected only once. The chain joins TRBV2 to TRBJ2-7, with 7 bases aligning to TRBD1. Germline-derived CDR1 and CDR2 are SNHLY and FYNNEI. The CDR3 spans 15 residues. The J segment lost 3 bases and the V segment lost 7 bases, leaving 12 bases of the junction unmatched. The CDR3, as DNA: TGTGCCAGCAAGCAAGAGCCGGGACAGCTCTACGAGCAGTACTTC. Translation: CASKQEPGQLYEQYF.

The V call is TRBV28, the J call TRBJ1-5; D not certain. This CDR3 contains 15 residues. The V and J ends lost 3 bases and 7 bases respectively, with 16 bases between them. Germline V gene lookup returns CDR1 MDHEN and CDR2 SYDVKM. The chain's CDR3 is CASSLRRYANQPQHF. CDR3 nucleotide sequence: TGTGCCAGCAGTTTGAGGAGATACGCTAACCAGCCCCAGCATTTT.

The chain combines TRBV5-1 with TRBJ2-7, with 14 bases identical to TRBD2. In germline, CDR1 is SGHRS, CDR2 YFSETQ. Trimming took 4 bases from V and 6 from J; bases not matched to a gene: 15. CDR3 size: 18 residues. The CDR3: CASSREGLAGGPRSEQYF. DNA of the CDR3: TGCGCCAGCAGCCGAGAAGGACTAGCGGGGGGTCCCCGAAGCGAGCAGTACTTC.

The gene calls are TRBV5-1 and TRBJ2-5; perhaps TRBD2 as D (5 bases). The CDR3 contains 13 residues. V was shortened by 4 bases and J by 7 bases, with 14 bases between the two germline ends. The germline V gene has CDR1 SGHRS and CDR2 YFSETQ. For the CDR3, the DNA is TGCGCCAGCAGCGAGAATAGTGAGGGGACCCAGTACTTC. It yields the protein CASSENSEGTQYF.

For the CDR3, the DNA is TGCAGTGCTACGAGGACTGAAGCTTTCTTT. It encodes CSATRTEAFF. This rearrangement joins TRBV20-1 to TRBJ1-1, with unresolved D. The length of the CDR3 is 10 residues. Germline-derived CDR1 and CDR2 are DFQATT and SNEGSKA (reference sequence). V was trimmed by 4 bases and J by 5 bases, leaving 5 bases between them.

The chain's CDR3 is CASSPQRDTANYGYTF. CDR3 DNA: TGTGCCAGCTCACCACAGAGGGACACCGCTAACTATGGCTACACCTTC. V and J are TRBV18 and TRBJ1-2; tentatively, D is TRBD1 (6 bases). Trimming shortened V by 1 base and J by 0 bases, and 12 bases separated the two germline ends. Germline CDR1 KGHSH, CDR2 LQKENI. CDR3 size: 16 residues.

The chain links TRBV6-2 or TRBV6-3 to TRBJ1-1; D is undetermined. The CDR3 sequence is 13 residues long. V was clipped by 2 bases and J by 11 bases, with 15 bases between them. Germline V gene sequence: CDR1 MNHEY, CDR2 SVGEGT. CDR3: CASSYRSEQWAFF. Here the CDR3 DNA reads TGTGCCAGCAGTTACCGGTCGGAGCAGTGGGCTTTCTTT.

About this clone itself: Other DNA sequences from this sample encode an identical CDR3 as well. The chain employs TRBV5-1 and TRBJ1-4, with 9 bases aligning to TRBD1. Germline-derived CDR1 and CDR2 are SGHRS and YFSETQ. V lost 4 bases to trimming and J lost 8 bases; unmatched junction nucleotides: 6. The CDR3 covers 14 residues. This CDR3 reads CASSLTGGREKLFF. The CDR3 nucleotides read TGCGCCAGCAGCCTGACAGGGGGAAGGGAAAAACTGTTTTTT.

In this sample, this clone turned up once. The V call is TRBV6-5, the J call TRBJ1-6; 8 nucleotides line up with TRBD1. The V segment lost 0 bases and the J segment 10 bases; nucleotides outside the gene matches: 5. Germline V gives CDR1 MNHEY, CDR2 SVGAGI. This CDR3 has 15 residues. CDR3 residues: CASSYSVNRGSPLHF. In DNA, the CDR3 is TGTGCCAGCAGTTACTCGGTAAACAGGGGGTCACCCCTCCACTTT.

With regard to this clone: Distinct nucleotide sequences in the sample also encode this CDR3. The rearrangement links TRBV7-3 to TRBJ2-2; D remains unclear. The CDR3 is 12 residues long. Germline V lookup: CDR1 SGHTA, CDR2 FQGTGA. Trimming stripped 4 bases from V and 3 bases from J, with 3 bases between. In nucleotides, the CDR3 is TGTGCCAGCAGCTCGTACACCGGGGAGCTGTTTTTT. Encoded protein: CASSSYTGELFF.

The rearrangement links TRBV5-6 to TRBJ2-7; TRBD1 agrees at 7 bases. The germline V gene encodes CDR1 SGHDT and CDR2 YYEEEE. The V gene end was trimmed by 3 bases and the J gene end by 7 bases; junction bases not matched to a gene: 13. This CDR3 contains 15 residues. The CDR3 protein is CASSWRYGTGQEQYF. The CDR3 DNA sequence: TGTGCCAGCAGCTGGCGGTACGGGACGGGACAGGAGCAGTACTTC.